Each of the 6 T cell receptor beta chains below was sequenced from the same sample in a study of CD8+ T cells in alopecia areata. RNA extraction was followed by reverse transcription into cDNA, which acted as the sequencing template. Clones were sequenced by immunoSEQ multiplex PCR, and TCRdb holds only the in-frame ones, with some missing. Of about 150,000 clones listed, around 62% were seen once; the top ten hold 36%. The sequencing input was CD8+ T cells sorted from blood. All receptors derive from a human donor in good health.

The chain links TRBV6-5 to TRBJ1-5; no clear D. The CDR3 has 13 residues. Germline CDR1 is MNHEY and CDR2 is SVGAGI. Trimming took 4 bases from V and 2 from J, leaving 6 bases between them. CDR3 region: CASSSHGNQPQHF. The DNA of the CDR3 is TGTGCCAGCAGTTCCCATGGCAATCAGCCCCAGCATTTT.

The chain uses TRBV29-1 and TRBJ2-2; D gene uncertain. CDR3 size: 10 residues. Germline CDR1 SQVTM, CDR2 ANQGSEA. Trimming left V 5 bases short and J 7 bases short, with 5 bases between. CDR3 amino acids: CSVLVGELFF. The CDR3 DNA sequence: TGCAGCGTTCTCGTCGGGGAGCTGTTTTTT.

The CDR3 loop is CASGRTGVNNEQFF. As DNA, the CDR3 is TGTGCCAGCGGGAGGACAGGGGTTAACAATGAGCAGTTCTTC. This sequence joins TRBV6-5 and TRBJ2-1; 9 bases map to TRBD1. J was trimmed by 5 bases and V by 8 bases; bases with no gene match: 7. Germline V lookup: CDR1 MNHEY, CDR2 SVGAGI. The CDR3 has 14 amino acids.

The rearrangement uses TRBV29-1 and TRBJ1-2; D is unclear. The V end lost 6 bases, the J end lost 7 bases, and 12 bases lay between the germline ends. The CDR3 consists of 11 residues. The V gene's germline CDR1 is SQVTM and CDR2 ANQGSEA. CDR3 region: CSVKARSGYTF. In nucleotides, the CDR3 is TGCAGCGTCAAAGCCAGATCTGGCTACACCTTC.

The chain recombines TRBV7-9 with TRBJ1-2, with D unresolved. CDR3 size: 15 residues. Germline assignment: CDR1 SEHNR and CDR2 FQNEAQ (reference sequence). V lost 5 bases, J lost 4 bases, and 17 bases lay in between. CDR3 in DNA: TGTGCCAGCAGCCCTCTCGACCCCTCTTTCTATGGCTACACCTTC. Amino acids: CASSPLDPSFYGYTF.

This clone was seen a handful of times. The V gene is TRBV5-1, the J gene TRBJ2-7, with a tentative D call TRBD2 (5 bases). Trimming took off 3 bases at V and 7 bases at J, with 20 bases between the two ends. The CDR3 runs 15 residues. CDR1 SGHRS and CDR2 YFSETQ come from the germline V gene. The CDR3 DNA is TGCGCCAGCAGCTGGCCGTTCGAGGGCCCGCAGGAGCAGTACTTC. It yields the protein CASSWPFEGPQEQYF.